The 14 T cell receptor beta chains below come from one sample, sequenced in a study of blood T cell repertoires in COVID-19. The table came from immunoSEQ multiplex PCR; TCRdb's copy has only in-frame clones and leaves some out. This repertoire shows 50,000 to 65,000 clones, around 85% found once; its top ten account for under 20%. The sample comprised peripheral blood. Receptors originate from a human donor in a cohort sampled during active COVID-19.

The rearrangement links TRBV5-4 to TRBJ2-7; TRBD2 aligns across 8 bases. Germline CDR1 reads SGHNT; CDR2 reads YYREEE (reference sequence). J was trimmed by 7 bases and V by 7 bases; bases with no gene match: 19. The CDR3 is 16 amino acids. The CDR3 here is CASHKGVSSGSQEQYF. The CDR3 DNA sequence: TGTGCCAGCCACAAAGGGGTATCGAGCGGGAGTCAAGAGCAGTACTTC.

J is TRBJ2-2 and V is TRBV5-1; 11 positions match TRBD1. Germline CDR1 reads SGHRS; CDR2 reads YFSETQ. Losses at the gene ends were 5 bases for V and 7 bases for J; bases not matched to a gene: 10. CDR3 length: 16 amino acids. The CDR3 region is CASRQVRTGGGGELFF. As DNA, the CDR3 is TGCGCCAGCAGACAAGTCCGGACAGGGGGCGGCGGGGAGCTGTTTTTT.

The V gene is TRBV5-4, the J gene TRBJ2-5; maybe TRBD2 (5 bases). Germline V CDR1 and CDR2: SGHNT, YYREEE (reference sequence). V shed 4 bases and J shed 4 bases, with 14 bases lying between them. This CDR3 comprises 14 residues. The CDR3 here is CASSDLALGETQYF. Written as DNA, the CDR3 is TGTGCCAGCAGCGATCTAGCCCTTGGAGAGACCCAGTACTTC.

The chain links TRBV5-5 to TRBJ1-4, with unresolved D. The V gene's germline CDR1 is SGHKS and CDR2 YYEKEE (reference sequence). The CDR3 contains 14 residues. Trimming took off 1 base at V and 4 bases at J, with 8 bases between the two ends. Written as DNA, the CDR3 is TGTGCCAGCAGCTTGTACGGAGGTAATGAAAAACTGTTTTTT. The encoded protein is CASSLYGGNEKLFF.

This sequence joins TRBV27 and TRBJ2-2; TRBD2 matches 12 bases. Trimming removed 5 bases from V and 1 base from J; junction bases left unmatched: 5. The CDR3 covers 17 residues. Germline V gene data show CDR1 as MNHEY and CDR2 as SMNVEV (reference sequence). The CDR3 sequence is CASSGLAGKQNTGELFF. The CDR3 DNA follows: TGTGCCAGCAGTGGACTAGCGGGAAAACAGAACACCGGGGAGCTGTTTTTT.

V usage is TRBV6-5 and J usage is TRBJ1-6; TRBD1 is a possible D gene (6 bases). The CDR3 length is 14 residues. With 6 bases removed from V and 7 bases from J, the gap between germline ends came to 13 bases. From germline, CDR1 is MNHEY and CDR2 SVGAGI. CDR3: CASSKGQGNSPLHF. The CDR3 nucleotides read TGTGCCAGCAGCAAGGGACAAGGGAATTCACCCCTCCACTTT.

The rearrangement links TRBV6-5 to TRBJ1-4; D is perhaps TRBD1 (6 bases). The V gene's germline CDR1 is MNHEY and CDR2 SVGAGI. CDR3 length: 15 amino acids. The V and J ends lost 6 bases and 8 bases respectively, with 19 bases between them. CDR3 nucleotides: TGTGCCAGCAGCCGGCAGGGGCTGGTTGTGGAAAAACTGTTTTTT. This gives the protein CASSRQGLVVEKLFF.

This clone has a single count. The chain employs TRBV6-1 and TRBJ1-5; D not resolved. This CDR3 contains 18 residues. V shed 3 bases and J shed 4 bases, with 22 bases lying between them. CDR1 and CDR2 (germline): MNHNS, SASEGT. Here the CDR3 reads CASSDQPVTRVANQPQHF. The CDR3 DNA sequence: TGTGCCAGCAGTGACCAGCCGGTAACGAGGGTAGCGAATCAGCCCCAGCATTTT.

Here the CDR3 DNA reads TGTGCCAGCAGTCTACAGGGGGCGGGCGCCGGGGAGCTGTTTTTT. Protein: CASSLQGAGAGELFF. V is TRBV11-2 and J is TRBJ2-2, with 9 bases lining up with TRBD1. CDR1 SGHAT and CDR2 FQNNGV come from the germline V gene. The CDR3 sequence is 15 residues long. The V segment lost 6 bases and the J segment 6 bases; nucleotides outside the gene matches: 8.

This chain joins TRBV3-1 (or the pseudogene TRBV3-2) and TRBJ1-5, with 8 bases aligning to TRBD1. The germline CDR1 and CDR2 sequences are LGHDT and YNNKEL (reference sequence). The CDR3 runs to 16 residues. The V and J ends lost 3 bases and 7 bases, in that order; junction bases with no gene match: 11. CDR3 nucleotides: TGTGCCAGCAGCCATGGTGCAGGGGGCCCGAGACAGCCCCAGCATTTT. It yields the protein CASSHGAGGPRQPQHF.

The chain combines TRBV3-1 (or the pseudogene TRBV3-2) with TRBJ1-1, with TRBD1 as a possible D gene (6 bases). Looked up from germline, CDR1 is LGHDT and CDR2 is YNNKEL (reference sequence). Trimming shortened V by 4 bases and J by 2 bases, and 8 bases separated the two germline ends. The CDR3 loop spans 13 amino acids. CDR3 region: CASSRTENTEAFF. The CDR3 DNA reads TGTGCCAGCAGCCGGACAGAAAACACTGAAGCTTTCTTT.

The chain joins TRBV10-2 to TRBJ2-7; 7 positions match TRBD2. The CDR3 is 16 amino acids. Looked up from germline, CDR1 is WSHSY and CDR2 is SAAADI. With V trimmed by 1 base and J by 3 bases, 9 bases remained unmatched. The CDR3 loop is CASSELRAGAVYEQYF. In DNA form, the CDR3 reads TGCGCCAGCAGTGAGTTGAGGGCGGGAGCGGTCTACGAGCAGTACTTC.

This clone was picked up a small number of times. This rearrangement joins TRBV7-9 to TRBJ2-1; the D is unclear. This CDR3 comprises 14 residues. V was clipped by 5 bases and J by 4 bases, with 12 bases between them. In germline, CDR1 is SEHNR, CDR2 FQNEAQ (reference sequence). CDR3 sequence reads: CASSRLWAYNEQFF. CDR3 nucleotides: TGTGCCAGCAGCCGCCTCTGGGCGTACAATGAGCAGTTCTTC. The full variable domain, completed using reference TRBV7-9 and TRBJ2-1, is DTGVSQNPRHKITKRGQNVTFRCDPISEHNRLYWYRQTLGQGPEFLTYFQNEAQLEKSRLLSDRFSAERPKGSFSTLEIQRTEQGDSAMYLCASSRLWAYNEQFFGPGTRLTVL.

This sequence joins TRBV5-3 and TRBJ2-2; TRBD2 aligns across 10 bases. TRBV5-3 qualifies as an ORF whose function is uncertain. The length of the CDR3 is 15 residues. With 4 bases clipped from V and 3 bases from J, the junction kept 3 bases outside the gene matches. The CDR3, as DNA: TGTGCCAGAAGCGCTAGCGGGGGTTACACCGGGGAGCTGTTTTTT. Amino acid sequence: CARSASGGYTGELFF.